The present entry profiles one T cell receptor beta chain with its context. Its antigen is unknown. The data are from a study of blood T cells in healthy people across ages. Whole-study context: The template switching approach captured approximately one barcoded beta molecule for every two T cells. Study conclusions and caveats: Across the age range, TCR beta diversity per million T cells fell in a roughly linear way. Greater diversity and more naive CD4+ cells were seen in long-lived donors than in aged donors.

The use of a sample-barcoded 5' primer and a J-beta primer mix characterized a second PCR of roughly 6 to 12 cycles. Each cDNA was tagged by a template-switch adaptor containing 12 random nucleotides. One entry per CDR3 protein, called by TCRdb with MiXCR from the 5' RACE reads. The sample has hundreds of thousands of distinct CDR3 sequences, roughly 44% seen once. In germline, CDR1 is MGHRA, CDR2 YSYEKL. CDR3 length: 17 residues. Trimming took 0 bases from V and 1 from J; bases not matched to a gene: 6. Sequences were obtained from blood. This chain links TRBV4-1 with TRBJ2-5, with TRBD2 matching 9 bases. The clonotype comes from a man aged 60 to 75 in good health. The CDR3 DNA is TGCGCCAGCAGCCAAGACACCGGGACTAGCCTCCAAGAGACCCAGTACTTC. Its protein product is CASSQDTGTSLQETQYF.